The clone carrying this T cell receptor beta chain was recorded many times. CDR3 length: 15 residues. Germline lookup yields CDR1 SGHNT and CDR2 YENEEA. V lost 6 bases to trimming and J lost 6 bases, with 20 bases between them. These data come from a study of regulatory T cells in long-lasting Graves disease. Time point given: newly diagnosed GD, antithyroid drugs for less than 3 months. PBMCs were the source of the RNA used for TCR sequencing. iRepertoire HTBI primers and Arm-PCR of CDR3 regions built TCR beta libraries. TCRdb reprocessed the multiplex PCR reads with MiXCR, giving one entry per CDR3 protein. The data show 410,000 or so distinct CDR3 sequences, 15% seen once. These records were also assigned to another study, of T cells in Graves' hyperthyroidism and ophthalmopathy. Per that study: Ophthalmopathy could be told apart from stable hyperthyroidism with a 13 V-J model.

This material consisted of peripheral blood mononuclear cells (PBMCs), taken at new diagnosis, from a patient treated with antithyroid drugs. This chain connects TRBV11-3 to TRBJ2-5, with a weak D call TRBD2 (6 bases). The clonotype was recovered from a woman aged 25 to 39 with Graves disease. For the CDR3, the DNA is TGTGCCAGCAGTACTGCCCGGGAGAAGGCAAAGACCCAGTACTTC. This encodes CASSTAREKAKTQYF.